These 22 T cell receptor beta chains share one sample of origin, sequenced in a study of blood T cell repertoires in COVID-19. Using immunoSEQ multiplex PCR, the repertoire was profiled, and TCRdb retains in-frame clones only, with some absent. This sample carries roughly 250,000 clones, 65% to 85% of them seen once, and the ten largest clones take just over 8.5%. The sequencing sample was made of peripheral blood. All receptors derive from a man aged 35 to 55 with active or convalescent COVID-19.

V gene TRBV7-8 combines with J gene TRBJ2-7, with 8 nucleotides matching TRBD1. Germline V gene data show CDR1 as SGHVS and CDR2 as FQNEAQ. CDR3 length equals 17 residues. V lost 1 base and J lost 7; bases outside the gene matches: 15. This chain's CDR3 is CASSLVLGQGAGEEQYF. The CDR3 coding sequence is TGTGCCAGCAGCTTAGTATTAGGGCAGGGGGCCGGTGAAGAGCAGTACTTC. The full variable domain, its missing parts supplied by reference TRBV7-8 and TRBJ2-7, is GAGVSQSPRYKVAKRGQDVALRCDPISGHVSLFWYQQALGQGPEFLTYFQNEAQLDKSGLPSDRFFAERPEGSVSTLKIQRTQQEDSAVYLCASSLVLGQGAGEEQYFGPGTRLTVT.

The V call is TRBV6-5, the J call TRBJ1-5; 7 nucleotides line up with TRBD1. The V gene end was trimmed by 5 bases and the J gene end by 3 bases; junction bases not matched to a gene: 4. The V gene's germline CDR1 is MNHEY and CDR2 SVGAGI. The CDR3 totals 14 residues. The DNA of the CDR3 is TGTGCCAGCAGTAATACAGGGGTCAATCAGCCCCAGCATTTT. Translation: CASSNTGVNQPQHF.

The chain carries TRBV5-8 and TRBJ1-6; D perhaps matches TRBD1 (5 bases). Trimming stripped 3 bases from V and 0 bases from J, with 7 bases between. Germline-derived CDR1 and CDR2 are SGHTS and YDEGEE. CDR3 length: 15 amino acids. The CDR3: CASSSGGSYNSPLHF. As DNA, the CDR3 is TGTGCCAGCAGCTCGGGGGGCTCCTATAATTCACCCCTCCACTTT.

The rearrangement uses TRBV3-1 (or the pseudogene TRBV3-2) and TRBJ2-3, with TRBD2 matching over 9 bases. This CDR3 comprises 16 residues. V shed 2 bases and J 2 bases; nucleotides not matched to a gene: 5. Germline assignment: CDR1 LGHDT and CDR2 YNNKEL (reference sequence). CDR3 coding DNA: TGTGCCAGCAGCCAACGAGCGGGAGGCCCCACAGATACGCAGTATTTT. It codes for CASSQRAGGPTDTQYF.

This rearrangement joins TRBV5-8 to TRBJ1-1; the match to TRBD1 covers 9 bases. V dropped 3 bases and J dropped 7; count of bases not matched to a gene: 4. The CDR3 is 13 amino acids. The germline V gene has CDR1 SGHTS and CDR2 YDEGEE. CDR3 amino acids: CASSWDRALEAFF. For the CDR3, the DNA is TGTGCCAGCAGCTGGGACAGGGCCCTTGAAGCTTTCTTT.

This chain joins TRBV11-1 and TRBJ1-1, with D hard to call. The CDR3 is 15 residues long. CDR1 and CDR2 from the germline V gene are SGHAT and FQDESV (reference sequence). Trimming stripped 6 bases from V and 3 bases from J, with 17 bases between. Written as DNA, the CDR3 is TGTGCCAGCAGGACATACGACATCTCGGACACTGAAGCTTTCTTT. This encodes CASRTYDISDTEAFF.

This CDR3 is CASIQTGRYEQYF. The CDR3 nucleotides read TGTGCCAGCATCCAGACAGGGAGATACGAGCAGTACTTC. The chain combines TRBV6-6 with TRBJ2-7; 7 bases match TRBD1. This CDR3 has 13 residues. J was trimmed by 4 bases and V by 7 bases; bases with no gene match: 7. The germline CDR1 and CDR2 sequences are MNHNY and SVGAGI (reference sequence).

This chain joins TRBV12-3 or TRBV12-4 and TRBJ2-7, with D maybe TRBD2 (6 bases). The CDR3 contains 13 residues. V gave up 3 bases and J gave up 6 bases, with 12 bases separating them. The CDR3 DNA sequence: TGTGCCAGCAGTTTGGTTCCCGGGGGCGAGCAGTACTTC. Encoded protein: CASSLVPGGEQYF.

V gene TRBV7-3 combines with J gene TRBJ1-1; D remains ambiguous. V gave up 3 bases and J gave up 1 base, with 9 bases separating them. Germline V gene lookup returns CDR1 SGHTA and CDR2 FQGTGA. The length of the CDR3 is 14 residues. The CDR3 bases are TGTGCCAGCAGCTTGTCCGCGGGGAACACTGAAGCTTTCTTT. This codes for CASSLSAGNTEAFF.

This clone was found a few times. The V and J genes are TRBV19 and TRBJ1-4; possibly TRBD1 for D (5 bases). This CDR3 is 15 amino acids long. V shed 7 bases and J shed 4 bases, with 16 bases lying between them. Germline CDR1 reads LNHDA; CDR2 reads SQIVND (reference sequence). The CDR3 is CASNPGRGINEKLFF. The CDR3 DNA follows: TGTGCCAGTAACCCCGGCCGGGGGATTAATGAAAAACTGTTTTTT.

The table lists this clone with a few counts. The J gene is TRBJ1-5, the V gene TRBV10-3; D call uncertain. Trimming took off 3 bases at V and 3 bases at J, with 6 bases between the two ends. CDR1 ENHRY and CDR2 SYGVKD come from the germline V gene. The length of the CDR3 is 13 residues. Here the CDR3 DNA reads TGTGCCATCAGTGACAGAACCAATCAGCCCCAGCATTTT. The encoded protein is CAISDRTNQPQHF.

CDR3 in DNA: TGTGCCAGTAGTATAGAGGGGACAGGGTATCAGCCCCAGCATTTT. This sequence encodes CASSIEGTGYQPQHF. V and J are TRBV19 and TRBJ1-5; 9 bases fit TRBD1. Trimming cost V 0 bases and J 5 bases; bases outside gene matches: 2. The length of the CDR3 is 15 residues. Germline loops: CDR1 LNHDA, CDR2 SQIVND (reference sequence).

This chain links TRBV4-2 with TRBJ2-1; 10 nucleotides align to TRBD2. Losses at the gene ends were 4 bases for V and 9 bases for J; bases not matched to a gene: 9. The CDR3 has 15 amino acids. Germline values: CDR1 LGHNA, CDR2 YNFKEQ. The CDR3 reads CASSPTGTSEIEQFF. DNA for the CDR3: TGTGCCAGCAGCCCTACCGGGACTAGCGAGATTGAGCAGTTCTTC.

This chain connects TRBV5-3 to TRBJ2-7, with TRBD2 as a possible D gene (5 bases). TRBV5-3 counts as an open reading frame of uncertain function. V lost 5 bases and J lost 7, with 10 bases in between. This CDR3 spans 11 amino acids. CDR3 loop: CARRFTGEQYF. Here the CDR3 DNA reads TGTGCCAGAAGATTCACGGGGGAGCAGTACTTC.

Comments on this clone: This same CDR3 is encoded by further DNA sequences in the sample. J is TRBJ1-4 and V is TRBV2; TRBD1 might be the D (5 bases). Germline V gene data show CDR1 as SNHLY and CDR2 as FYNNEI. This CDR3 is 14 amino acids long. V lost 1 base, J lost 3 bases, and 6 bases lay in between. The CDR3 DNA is TGTGCCAGCAGTGAAGGCAGGGCTAATGAAAAACTGTTTTTT. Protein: CASSEGRANEKLFF.

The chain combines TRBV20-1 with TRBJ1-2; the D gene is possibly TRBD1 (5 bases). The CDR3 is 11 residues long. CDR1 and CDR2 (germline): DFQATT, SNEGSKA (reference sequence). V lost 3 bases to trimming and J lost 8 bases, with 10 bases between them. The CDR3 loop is CSARGPDGYTF. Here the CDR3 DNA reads TGCAGTGCTAGGGGGCCGGACGGCTACACCTTC.

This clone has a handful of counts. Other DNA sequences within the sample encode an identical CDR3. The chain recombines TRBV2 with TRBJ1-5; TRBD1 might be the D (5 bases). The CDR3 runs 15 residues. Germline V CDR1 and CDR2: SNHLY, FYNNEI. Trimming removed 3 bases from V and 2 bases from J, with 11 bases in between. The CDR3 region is CASSEGLEGNQPQHF. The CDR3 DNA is TGTGCCAGCAGTGAGGGGCTTGAAGGCAATCAGCCCCAGCATTTT.

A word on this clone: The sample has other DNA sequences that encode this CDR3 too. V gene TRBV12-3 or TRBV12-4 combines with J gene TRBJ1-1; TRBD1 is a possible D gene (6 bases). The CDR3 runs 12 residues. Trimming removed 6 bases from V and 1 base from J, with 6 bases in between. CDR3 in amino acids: CASRDRNTEAFF. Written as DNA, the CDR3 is TGTGCCAGCAGGGACAGGAACACTGAAGCTTTCTTT.

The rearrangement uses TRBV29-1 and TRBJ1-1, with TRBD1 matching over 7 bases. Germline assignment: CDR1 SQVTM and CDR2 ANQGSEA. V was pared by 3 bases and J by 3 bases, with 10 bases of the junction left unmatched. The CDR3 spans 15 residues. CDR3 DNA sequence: TGCAGCGTTGATGGTCGGACAGGTGTTTACACTGAAGCTTTCTTT. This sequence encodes CSVDGRTGVYTEAFF.

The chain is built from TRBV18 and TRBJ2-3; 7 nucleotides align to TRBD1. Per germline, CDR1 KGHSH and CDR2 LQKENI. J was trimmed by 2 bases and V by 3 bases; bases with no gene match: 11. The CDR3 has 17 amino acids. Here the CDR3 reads CASSPARTTGNTDTQYF. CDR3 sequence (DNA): TGTGCCAGCTCACCCGCCCGGACGACAGGGAACACAGATACGCAGTATTTT.

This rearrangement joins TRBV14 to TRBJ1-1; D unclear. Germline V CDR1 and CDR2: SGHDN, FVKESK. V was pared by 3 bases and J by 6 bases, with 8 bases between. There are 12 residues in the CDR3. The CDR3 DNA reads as TGTGCCAGCAGCCAGCTAGCCGCTGAAGCTTTCTTT. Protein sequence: CASSQLAAEAFF.

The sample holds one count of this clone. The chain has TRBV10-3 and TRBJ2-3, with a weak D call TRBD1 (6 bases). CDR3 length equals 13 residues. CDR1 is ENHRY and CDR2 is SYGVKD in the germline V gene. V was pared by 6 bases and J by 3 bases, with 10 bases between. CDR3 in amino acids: CAISRQETDTQYF. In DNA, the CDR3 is TGTGCCATCAGCAGACAGGAGACAGATACGCAGTATTTT.